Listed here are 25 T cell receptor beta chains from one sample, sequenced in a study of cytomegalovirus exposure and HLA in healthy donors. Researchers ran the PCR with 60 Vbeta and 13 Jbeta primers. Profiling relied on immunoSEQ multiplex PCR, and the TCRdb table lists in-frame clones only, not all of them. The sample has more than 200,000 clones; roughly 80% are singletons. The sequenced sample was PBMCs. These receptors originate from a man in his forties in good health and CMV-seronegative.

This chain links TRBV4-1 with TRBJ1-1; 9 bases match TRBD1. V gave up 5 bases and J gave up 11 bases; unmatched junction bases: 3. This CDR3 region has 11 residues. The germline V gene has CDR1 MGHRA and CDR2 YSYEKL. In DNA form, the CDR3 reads TGCGCCAGCAGCTCAACAGGGGGCGCTTTCTTT. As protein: CASSSTGGAFF.

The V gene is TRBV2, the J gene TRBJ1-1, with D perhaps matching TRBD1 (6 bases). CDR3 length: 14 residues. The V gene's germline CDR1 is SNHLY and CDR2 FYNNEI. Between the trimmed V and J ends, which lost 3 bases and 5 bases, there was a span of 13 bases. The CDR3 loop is CASSERGRGTEAFF. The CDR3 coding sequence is TGTGCCAGCAGTGAGAGGGGGAGGGGTACTGAAGCTTTCTTT.

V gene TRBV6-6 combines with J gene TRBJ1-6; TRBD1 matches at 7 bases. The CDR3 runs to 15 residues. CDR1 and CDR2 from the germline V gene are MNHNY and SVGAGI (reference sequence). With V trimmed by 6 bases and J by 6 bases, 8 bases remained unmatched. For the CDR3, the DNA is TGTGCCAGCAGAACAGGGGTTAGTTTTAATTCACCCCTCCACTTT. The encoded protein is CASRTGVSFNSPLHF.

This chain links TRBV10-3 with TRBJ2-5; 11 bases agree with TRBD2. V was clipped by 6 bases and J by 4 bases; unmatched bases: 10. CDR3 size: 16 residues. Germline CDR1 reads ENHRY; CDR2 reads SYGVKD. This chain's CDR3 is CAISGLAGGRGETQYF. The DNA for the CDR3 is TGTGCCATCAGCGGTTTAGCGGGAGGGCGAGGAGAGACCCAGTACTTC.

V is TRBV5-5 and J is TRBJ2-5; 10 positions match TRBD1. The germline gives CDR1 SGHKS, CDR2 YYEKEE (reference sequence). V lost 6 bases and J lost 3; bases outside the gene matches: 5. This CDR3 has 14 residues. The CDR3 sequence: CASTGTGAEETQYF. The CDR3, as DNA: TGTGCCAGCACCGGGACAGGGGCTGAAGAGACCCAGTACTTC. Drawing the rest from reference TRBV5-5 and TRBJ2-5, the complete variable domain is DAGVTQSPTHLIKTRGQQVTLRCSPISGHKSVSWYQQVLGQGPQFIFQYYEKEERGRGNFPDRFSARQFPNYSSELNVNALLLGDSALYLCASTGTGAEETQYFGPGTRLLVL.

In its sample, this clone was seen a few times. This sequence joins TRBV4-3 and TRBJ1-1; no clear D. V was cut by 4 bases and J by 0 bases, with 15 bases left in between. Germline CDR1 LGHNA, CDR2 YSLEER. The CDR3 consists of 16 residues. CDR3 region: CASSPNEAELNTEAFF. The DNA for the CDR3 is TGCGCCAGCAGCCCCAACGAGGCAGAATTGAACACTGAAGCTTTCTTT.

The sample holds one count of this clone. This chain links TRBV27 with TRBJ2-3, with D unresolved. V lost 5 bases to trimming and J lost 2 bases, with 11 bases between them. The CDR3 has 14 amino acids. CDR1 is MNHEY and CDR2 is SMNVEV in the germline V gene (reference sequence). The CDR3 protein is CASSPSFYTDTQYF. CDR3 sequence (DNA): TGTGCCAGCAGTCCAAGCTTCTACACAGATACGCAGTATTTT.

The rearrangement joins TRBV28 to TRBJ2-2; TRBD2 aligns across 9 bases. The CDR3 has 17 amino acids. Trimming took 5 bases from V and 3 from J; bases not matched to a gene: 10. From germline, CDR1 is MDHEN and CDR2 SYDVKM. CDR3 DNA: TGTGCCAGCAGTCCCGGGCCTAGCGGGATGGACACCGGGGAGCTGTTTTTT. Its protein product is CASSPGPSGMDTGELFF.

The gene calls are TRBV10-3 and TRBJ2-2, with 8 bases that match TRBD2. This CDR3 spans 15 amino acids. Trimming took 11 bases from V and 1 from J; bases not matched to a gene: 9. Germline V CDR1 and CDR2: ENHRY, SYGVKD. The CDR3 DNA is TGTGCCGTGGAGAATAGCGGGGAGAACACCGGGGAGCTGTTTTTT. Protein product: CAVENSGENTGELFF.

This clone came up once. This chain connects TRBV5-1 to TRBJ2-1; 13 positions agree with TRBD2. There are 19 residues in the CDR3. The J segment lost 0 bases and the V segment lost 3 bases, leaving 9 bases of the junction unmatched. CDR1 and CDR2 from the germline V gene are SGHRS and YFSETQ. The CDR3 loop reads CASSYPGLAGRHSYNEQFF. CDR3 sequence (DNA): TGCGCCAGCAGCTACCCGGGACTAGCGGGACGCCACTCCTACAATGAGCAGTTCTTC.

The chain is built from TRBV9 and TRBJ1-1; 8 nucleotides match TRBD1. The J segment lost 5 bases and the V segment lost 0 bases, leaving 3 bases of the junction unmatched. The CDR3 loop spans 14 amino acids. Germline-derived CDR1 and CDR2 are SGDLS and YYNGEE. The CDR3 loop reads CASSVGQGTTEAFF. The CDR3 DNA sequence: TGTGCCAGCAGCGTAGGACAGGGGACAACTGAAGCTTTCTTT.

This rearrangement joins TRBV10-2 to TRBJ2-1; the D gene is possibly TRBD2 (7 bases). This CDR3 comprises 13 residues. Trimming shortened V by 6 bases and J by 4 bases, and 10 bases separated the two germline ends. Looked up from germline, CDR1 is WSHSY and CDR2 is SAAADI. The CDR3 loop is CASRAGAYNEQFF. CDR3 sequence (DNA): TGCGCCAGCAGGGCGGGGGCGTACAATGAGCAGTTCTTC.

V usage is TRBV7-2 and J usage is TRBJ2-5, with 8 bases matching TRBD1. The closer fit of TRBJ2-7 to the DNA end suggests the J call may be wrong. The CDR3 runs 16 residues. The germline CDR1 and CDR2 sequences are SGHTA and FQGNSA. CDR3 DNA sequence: TGTGCCAGCAGCTCCTCCGGGACAGGAGGGGTTGGCGAGCAGTACTTC. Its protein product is CASSSSGTGGVGEQYF.

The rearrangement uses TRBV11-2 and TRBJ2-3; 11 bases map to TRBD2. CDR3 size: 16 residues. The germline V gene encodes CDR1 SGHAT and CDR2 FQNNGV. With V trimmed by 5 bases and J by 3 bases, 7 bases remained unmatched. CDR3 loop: CASSPRLAGLTDTQYF. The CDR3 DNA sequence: TGTGCCAGCAGCCCTAGACTAGCGGGGTTGACAGATACGCAGTATTTT.

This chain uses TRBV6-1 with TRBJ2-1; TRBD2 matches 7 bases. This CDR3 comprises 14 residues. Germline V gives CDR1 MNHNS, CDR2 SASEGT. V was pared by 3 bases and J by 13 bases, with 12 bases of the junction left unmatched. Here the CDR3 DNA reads TGTGCCAGCAGTGACGGACTAAGCGGGGCCTACCAGTTCTTC. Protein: CASSDGLSGAYQFF.

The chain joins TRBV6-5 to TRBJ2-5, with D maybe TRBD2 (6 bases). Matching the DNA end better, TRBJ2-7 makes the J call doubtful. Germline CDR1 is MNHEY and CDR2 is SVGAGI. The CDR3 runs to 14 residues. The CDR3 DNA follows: TGTGCCAGCAGTTACGGGCGGGGTGCCTACGAGCAGTACTTC. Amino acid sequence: CASSYGRGAYEQYF.

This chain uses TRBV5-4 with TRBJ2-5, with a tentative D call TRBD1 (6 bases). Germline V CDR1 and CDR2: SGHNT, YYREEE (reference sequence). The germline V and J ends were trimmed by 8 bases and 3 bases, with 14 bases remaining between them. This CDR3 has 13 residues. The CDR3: CASTPRGEETQYF. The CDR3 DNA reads TGTGCCAGTACCCCCAGGGGAGAAGAGACCCAGTACTTC.

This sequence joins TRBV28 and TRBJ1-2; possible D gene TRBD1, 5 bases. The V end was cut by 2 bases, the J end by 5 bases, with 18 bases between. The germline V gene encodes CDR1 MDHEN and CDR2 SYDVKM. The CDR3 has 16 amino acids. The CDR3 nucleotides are TGTGCCAGCAGTTTAAGATTAGGCGGGACCTATTATGGCTACACCTTC. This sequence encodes CASSLRLGGTYYGYTF.

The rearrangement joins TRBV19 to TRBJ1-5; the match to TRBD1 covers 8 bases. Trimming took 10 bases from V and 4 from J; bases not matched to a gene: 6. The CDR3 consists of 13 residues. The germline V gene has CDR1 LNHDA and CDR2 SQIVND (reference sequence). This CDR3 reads CATADRENQPQHF. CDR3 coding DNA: TGTGCCACCGCGGACAGGGAAAATCAGCCCCAGCATTTT.

CDR3 DNA sequence: TGTGCCAGCAGCCCTAGCCGGGGGTTCGGCTACACCTTC. Translated, it gives CASSPSRGFGYTF. V gene TRBV6-4 combines with J gene TRBJ1-2, with TRBD1 as a possible D gene (5 bases). This CDR3 comprises 13 residues. V gave up 6 bases and J gave up 8 bases, with 16 bases separating them. CDR1 and CDR2 from the germline V gene are MRHNA and SNTAGT.

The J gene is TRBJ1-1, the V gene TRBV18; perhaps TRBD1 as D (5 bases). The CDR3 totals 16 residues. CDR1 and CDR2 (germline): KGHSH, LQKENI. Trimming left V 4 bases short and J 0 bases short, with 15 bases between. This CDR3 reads CASSLTQGSVNTEAFF. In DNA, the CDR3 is TGTGCCAGCTCACTGACGCAGGGTTCAGTGAACACTGAAGCTTTCTTT.

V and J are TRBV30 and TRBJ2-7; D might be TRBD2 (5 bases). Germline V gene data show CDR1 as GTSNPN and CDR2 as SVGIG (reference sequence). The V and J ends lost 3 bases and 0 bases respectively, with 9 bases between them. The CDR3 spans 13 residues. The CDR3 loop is CAWRPGVSYEQYF. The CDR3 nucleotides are TGTGCCTGGAGACCCGGGGTCTCCTACGAGCAGTACTTC.

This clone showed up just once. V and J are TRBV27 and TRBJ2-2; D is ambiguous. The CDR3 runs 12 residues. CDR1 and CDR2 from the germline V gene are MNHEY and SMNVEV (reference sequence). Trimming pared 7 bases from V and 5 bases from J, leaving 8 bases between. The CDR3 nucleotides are TGTGCCAGCACAGACTTTACCGGGGAGCTGTTTTTT. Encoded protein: CASTDFTGELFF.

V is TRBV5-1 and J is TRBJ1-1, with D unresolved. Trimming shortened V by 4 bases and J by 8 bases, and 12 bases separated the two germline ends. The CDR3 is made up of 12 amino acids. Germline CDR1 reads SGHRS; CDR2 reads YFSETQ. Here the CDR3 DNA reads TGCGCCAGCAGCCCGATTGGAGGGGAAGCTTTCTTT. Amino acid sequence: CASSPIGGEAFF.

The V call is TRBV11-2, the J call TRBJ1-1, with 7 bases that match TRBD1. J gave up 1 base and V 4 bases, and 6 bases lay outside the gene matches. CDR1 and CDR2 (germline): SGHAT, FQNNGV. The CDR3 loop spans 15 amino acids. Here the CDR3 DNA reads TGTGCCAGCAGCTCAACGAACAGGGGGAACACTGAAGCTTTCTTT. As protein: CASSSTNRGNTEAFF.